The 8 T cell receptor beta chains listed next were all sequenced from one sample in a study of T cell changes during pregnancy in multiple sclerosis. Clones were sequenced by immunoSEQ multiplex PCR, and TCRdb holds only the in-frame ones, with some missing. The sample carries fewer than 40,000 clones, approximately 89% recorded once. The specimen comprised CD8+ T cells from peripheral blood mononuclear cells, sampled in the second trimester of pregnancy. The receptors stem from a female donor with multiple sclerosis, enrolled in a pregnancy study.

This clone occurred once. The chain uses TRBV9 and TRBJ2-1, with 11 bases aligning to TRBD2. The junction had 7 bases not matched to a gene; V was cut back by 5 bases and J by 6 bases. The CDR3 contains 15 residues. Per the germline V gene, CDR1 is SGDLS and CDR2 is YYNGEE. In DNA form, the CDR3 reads TGTGCCAGCAGTTCCGGGACTAGCGGTTCCAATGAGCAGTTCTTC. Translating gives CASSSGTSGSNEQFF.

The CDR3 region is CASSPGTSVQETQYF. The CDR3 nucleotides read TGTGCCAGCTCCCCAGGGACTAGCGTTCAAGAGACCCAGTACTTC. This chain links TRBV25-1 with TRBJ2-5; 10 nucleotides agree with TRBD2. V was clipped by 8 bases and J by 2 bases; unmatched bases: 8. The CDR3 has 15 amino acids. Germline lookup yields CDR1 MGHDK and CDR2 SYGVNS.

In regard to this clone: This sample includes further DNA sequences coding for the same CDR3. Here the CDR3 reads CASSVGDSSYEQYF. CDR3 sequence (DNA): TGTGCCAGCAGCGTAGGTGACAGCTCCTACGAGCAGTACTTC. The rearrangement links TRBV9 to TRBJ2-7, with D possibly matching TRBD1 (5 bases). The CDR3 sequence is 14 residues long. V lost 0 bases and J 0 bases, leaving 7 bases between the germline ends. The germline V gene encodes CDR1 SGDLS and CDR2 YYNGEE.

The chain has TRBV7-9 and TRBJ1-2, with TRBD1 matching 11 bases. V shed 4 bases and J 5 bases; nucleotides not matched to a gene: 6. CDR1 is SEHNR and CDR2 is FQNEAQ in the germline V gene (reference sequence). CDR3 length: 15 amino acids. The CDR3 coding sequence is TGTGCCAGCAGCTCCCCGGGACAGGGGGGGTATGGCTACACCTTC. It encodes CASSSPGQGGYGYTF.

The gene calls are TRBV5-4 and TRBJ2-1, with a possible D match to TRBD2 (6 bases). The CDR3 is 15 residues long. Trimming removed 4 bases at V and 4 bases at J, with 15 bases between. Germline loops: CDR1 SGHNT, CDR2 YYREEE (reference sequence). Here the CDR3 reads CASSPRGTGYNEQFF. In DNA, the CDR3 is TGTGCCAGCAGCCCCCGGGGGACGGGATACAATGAGCAGTTCTTC.

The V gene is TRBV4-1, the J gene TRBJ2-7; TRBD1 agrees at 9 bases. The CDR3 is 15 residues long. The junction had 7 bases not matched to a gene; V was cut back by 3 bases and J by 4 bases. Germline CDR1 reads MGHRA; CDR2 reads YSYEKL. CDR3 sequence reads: CASSHSGTGLYEQYF. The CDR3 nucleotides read TGCGCCAGCAGCCATTCCGGGACAGGGTTGTACGAGCAGTACTTC.

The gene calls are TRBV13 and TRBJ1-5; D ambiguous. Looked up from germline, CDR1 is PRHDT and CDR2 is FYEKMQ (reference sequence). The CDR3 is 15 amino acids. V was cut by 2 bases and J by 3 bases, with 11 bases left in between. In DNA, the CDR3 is TGTGCCAGCAGCTTACGGGGATATGACAATCAGCCCCAGCATTTT. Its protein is CASSLRGYDNQPQHF. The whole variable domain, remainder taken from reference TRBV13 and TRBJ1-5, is AAGVIQSPRHLIKEKRETATLKCYPIPRHDTVYWYQQGPGQDPQFLISFYEKMQSDKGSIPDRFSAQQFSDYHSELNMSSLELGDSALYFCASSLRGYDNQPQHFGDGTRLSIL.

This chain's CDR3 is CASSFPGYEQYF. The CDR3 DNA follows: TGTGCCAGCAGCTTTCCGGGCTACGAGCAGTACTTC. This sequence joins TRBV7-9 and TRBJ2-7; no reliable D call. The CDR3 runs 12 residues. Germline CDR1 SEHNR, CDR2 FQNEAQ (reference sequence). The V gene lost 3 bases and the J gene lost 3 bases, with 6 bases spanning the gap.